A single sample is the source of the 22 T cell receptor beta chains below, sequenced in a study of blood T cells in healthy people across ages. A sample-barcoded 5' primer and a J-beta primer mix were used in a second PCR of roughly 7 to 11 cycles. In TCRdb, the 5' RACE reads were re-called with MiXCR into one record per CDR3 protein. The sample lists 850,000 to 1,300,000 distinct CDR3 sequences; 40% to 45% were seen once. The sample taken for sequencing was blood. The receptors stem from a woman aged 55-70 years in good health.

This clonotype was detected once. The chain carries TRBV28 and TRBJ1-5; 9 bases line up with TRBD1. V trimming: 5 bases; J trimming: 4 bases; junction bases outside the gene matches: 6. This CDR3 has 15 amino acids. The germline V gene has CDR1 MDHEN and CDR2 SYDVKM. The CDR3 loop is CASSPRDRDNQPQHF. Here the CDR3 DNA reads TGTGCCAGCAGTCCTCGGGACAGGGATAATCAGCCCCAGCATTTT.

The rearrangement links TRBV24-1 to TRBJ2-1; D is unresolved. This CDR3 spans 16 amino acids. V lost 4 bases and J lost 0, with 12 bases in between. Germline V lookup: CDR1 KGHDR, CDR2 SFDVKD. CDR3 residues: CATSDGIPSSYNEQFF. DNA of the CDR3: TGTGCCACCAGTGACGGCATCCCGAGCTCCTACAATGAGCAGTTCTTC.

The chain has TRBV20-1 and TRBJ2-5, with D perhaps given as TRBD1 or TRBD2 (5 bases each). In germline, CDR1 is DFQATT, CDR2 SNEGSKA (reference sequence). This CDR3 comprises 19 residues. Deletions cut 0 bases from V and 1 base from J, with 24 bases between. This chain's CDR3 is CSARDSRDVVVGIQETQYF. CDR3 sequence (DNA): TGCAGTGCTAGAGATAGCCGGGACGTTGTAGTGGGGATCCAAGAGACCCAGTACTTC.

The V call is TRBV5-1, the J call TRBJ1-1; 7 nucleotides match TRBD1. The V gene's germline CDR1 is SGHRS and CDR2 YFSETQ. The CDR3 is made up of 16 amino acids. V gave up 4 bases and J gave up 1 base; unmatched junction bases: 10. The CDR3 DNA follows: TGCGCCAGCAGCGCAACGACAGGGTTTGGGAACACTGAAGCTTTCTTT. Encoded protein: CASSATTGFGNTEAFF.

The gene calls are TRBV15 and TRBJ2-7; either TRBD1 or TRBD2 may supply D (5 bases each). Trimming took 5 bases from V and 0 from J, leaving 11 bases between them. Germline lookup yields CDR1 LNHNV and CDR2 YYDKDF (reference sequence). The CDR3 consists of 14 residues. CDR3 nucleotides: TGTGCCACCAGCTTGGGACCTCACTCCTACGAGCAGTACTTC. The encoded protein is CATSLGPHSYEQYF.

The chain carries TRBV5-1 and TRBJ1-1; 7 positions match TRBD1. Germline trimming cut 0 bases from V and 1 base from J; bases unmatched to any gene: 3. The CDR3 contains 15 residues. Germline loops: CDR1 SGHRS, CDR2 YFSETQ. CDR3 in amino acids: CASSLAGTANTEAFF. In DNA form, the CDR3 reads TGCGCCAGCAGCTTGGCTGGGACAGCGAACACTGAAGCTTTCTTT.

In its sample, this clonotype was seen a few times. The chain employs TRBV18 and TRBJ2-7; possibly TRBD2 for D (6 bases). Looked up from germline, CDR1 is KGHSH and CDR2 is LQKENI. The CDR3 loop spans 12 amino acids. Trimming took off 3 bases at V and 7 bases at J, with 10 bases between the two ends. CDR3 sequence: CASSPGGWEQYF. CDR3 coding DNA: TGTGCCAGCTCACCGGGAGGATGGGAGCAGTACTTC.

The CDR3 coding sequence is TGCAGCGTTGACCTTGGGGCTTTGGATACGCAGTATTTT. Amino acids: CSVDLGALDTQYF. V gene TRBV29-1 combines with J gene TRBJ2-3; possibly TRBD1 for D (5 bases). Germline-derived CDR1 and CDR2 are SQVTM and ANQGSEA. The CDR3 is 13 amino acids. The ends were cut back, 3 bases at V and 6 bases at J, with 13 bases in the middle.

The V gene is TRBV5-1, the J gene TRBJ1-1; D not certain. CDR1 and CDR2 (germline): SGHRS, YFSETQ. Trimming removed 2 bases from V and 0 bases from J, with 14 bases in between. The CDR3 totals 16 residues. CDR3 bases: TGCGCCAGCAGCTTAAGGGCAGACCTTTTGAACACTGAAGCTTTCTTT. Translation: CASSLRADLLNTEAFF.

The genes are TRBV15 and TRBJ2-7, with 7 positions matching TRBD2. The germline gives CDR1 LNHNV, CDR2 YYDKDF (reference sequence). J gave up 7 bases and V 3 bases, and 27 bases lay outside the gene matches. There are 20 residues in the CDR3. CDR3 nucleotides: TGTGCCACCAGCAGGATTGTGTCGGCCGGGCGCTATGGACTAGGTGAAGAGCAGTACTTC. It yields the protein CATSRIVSAGRYGLGEEQYF.

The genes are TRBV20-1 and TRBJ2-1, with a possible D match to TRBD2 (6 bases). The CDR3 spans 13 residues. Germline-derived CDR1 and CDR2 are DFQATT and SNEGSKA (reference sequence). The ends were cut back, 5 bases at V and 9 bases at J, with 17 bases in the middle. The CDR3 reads CSAPPAGKPEQFF. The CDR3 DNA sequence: TGCAGTGCTCCCCCGGCGGGAAAGCCTGAGCAGTTCTTC.

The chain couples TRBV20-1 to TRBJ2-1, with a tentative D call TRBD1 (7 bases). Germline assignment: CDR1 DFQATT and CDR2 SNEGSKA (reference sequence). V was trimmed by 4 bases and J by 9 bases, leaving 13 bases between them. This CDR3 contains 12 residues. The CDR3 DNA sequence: TGCAGTGCTAAGAGGGGGCGGGGTGAGCAGTTCTTC. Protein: CSAKRGRGEQFF.

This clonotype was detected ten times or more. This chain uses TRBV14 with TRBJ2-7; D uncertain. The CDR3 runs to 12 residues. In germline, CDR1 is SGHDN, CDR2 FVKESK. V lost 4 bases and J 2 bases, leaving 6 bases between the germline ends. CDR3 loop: CASSRSTYEQYF. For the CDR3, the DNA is TGTGCCAGCAGCCGATCTACCTACGAGCAGTACTTC.

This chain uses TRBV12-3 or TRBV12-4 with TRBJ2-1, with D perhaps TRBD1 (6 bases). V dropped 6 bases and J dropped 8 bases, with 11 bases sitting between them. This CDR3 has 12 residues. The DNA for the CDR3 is TGTGCCAGCAGGCTCGGACAGCATGAGCAGTTCTTC. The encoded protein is CASRLGQHEQFF.

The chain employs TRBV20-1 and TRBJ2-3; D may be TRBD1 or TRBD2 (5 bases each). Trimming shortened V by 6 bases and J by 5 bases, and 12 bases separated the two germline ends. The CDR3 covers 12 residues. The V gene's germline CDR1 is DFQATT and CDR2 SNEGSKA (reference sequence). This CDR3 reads CSAVGPLDTQYF. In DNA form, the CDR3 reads TGCAGTGCCGTGGGACCTTTAGATACGCAGTATTTT.

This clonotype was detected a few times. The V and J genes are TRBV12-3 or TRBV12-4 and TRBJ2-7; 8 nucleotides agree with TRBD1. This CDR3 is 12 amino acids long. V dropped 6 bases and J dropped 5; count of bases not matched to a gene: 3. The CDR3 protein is CASRKQGDEQYF. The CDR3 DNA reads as TGTGCCAGCAGGAAACAGGGGGACGAGCAGTACTTC.

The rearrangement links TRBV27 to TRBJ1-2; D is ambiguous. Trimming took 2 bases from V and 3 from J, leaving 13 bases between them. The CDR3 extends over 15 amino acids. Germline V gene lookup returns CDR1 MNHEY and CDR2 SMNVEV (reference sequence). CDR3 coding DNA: TGTGCCAGCAGTTTAGGTCCTACGGGGTACTATGGCTACACCTTC. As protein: CASSLGPTGYYGYTF.

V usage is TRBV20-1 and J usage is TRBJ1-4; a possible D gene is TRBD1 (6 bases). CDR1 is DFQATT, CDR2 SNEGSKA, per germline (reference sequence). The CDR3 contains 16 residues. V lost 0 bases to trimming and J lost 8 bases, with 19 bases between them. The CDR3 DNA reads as TGCAGTGCTAGAGAGACCACAGGGTGGAAGGGCGAAAAACTGTTTTTT. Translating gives CSARETTGWKGEKLFF.

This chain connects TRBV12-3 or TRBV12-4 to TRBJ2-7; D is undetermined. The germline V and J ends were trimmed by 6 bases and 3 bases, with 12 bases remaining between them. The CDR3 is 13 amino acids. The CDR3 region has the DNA TGTGCCAGCAGAGGTTATGGGGACTACGAGCAGTACTTC. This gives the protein CASRGYGDYEQYF.

The CDR3 nucleotides read TGTGCCAGCAGCTCACTAGCGGCCTCCTACGAGCAGTACTTC. Its translation is CASSSLAASYEQYF. This chain links TRBV7-2 with TRBJ2-7; TRBD2 matches 8 bases. Germline V CDR1 and CDR2: SGHTA, FQGNSA. V lost 4 bases, J lost 0 bases, and 2 bases stayed unmatched. This CDR3 is 14 amino acids long.

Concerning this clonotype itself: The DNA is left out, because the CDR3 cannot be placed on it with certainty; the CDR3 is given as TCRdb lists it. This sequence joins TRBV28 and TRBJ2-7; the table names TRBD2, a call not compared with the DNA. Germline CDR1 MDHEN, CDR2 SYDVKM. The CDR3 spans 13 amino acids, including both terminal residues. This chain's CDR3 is CASILGLAYEQYF.

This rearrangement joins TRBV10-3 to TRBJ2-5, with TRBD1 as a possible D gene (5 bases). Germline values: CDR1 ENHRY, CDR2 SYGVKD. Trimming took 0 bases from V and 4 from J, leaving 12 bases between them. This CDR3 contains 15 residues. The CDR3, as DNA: TGTGCCATCAGTGAGTCGGGTCAGGGTTCAGAGACCCAGTACTTC. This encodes CAISESGQGSETQYF.